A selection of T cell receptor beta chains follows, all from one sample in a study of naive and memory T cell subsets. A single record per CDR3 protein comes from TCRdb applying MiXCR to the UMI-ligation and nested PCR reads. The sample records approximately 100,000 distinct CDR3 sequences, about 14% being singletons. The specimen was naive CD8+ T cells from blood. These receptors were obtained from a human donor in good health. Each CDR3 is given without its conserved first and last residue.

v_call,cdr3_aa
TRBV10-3,AISESTGGGKTEAF
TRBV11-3,ASSPGTGRGETQY
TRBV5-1,ASSFEGFQYEQY
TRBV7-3,ASSLLGNTEAF
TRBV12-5,ASGFSSNTEAF
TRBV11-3,ASSGGDTNTEAF
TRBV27,ASSLSGDIQPQH
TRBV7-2,ASSFALYNEQF
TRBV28,ASSLWDRGSRLGTGELF
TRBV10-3,AISEAGQDLYNEQF
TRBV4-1,ASSQIITDTQY
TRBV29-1,SVVGVAKETQY
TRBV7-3,ASSLGGQGNSPLH
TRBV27,ASSRTLYNEQF
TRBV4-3,ASSQDPGGAGNEQF
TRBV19,ASSISDSTLNTEAF
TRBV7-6,ASSLALRALTGELF
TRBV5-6,ASSLGLAGAYEQY
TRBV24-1,ATSDGEGLDTQY
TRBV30,AWSESNQPQH
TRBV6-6,ASSLTPWSTEAF
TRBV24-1,ATSDSLYNQPQH
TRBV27,ASSLSGASYNEQF
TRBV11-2,ASRHGEGEETQY
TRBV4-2,ASSQDKGNTQY
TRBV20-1,SAAGTGAYNEQF
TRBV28,ASNTGGSPYEQY
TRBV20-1,SAVERGGLLETQY
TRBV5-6,ASSLDQTGPKEDTQY
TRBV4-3,ASSQEVDSYEQY
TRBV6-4,ASRDRQQQPQH
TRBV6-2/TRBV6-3,ASRLQGLVYTGELF
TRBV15,ATSGGLDVSYEQY
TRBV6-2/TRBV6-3,ASTPLGLSMNTEAF
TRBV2,ASSEAFGGSQPQH
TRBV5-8,ASSLGPRDRMNTEAF
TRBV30,AWSVRSLNTEAF
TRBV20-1,SARVGQSSSYEQY
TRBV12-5,ASGLPPGDRDNGYT
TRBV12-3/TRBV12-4,ASADRGETQY
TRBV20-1,SARKQVTYEQY
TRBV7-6,ASYCGFYEQY